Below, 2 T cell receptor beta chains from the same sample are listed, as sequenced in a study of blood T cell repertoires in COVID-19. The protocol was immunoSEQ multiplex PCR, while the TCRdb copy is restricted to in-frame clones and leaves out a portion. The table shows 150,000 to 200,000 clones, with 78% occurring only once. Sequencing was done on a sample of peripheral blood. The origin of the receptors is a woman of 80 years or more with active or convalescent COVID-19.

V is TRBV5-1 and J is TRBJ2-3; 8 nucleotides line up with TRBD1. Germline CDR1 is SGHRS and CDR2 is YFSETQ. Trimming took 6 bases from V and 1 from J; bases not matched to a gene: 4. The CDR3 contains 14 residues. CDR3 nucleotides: TGCGCCAGCAACCTGACAGGGGGCACAGATACGCAGTATTTT. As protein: CASNLTGGTDTQYF.

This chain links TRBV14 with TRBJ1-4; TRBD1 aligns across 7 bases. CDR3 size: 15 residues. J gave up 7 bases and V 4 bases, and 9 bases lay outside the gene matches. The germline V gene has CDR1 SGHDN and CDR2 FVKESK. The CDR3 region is CASSPRQGVAEKLFF. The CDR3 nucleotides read TGTGCCAGCAGCCCCAGACAGGGCGTAGCTGAAAAACTGTTTTTT. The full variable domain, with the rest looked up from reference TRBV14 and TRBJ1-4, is EAGVTQFPSHSVIEKGQTVTLRCDPISGHDNLYWYRRVMGKEIKFLLHFVKESKQDESGMPNNRFLAERTGGTYSTLKVQPAELEDSGVYFCASSPRQGVAEKLFFGSGTQLSVL.